These T cell receptor beta chains were read from a single sample in a study of vaccination and CD4 T cells after COVID-19. These receptors' targets are unknown. Each CDR3 protein gets one entry after TCRdb re-called the PCR reads with MiXCR. The table includes 20,000 to 30,000 distinct CDR3 sequences, over 60% detected once. Sample: CD4+ T cells from blood, cultured in vitro. The receptors come from a human donor who had recovered from COVID-19. The CDR3 runs from the conserved cysteine through the conserved F or W. The order of the fields is CDR3 length, J gene, clone size, D gene, V gene, CDR3 DNA, CDR3 protein. The D gene is left open where the match is weak. Expanded clones are given a class, and other clones once, few, many or no size at all.

>14|TRBJ1-1|-|-|TRBV5-1
TGCGCCAGCAGCTTGGGCATGGGGAACACTGAAGCTTTCTTT
CASSLGMGNTEAFF
>13|TRBJ1-2|-|-|TRBV7-9
TGTGCCAGCAGCCCGTCCCCCAGCTATGGCTACACCTTC
CASSPSPSYGYTF
>14|TRBJ2-5|few|-|TRBV7-2
TGTGCCAGCAGCTTACGGCGGGGTGGGGAGACCCAGTACTTC
CASSLRRGGETQYF
>14|TRBJ1-2|-|-|TRBV21-1
TGTGCCAGCAGCAAAATGGTGTATACGAATGGCTACACCTTC
CASSKMVYTNGYTF
>17|TRBJ1-5|-|-|TRBV6-2/TRBV6-3
TGTGCCAGCAGTTATAGAAAACAGGGTGTCAGCAATCAGCCCCAGCATTTT
CASSYRKQGVSNQPQHF
>18|TRBJ1-6|few|TRBD1|TRBV27
TGTGCCAGCAGCCATATCATGGGACAGCCAGGGGGAAATTCACCCCTCCACTTT
CASSHIMGQPGGNSPLHF
>13|TRBJ1-1|-|-|TRBV11-3
TGTGCCAGCAGCGACACAGGGATTTCTGGAGCTTTCTTT
CASSDTGISGAFF
>14|TRBJ2-7|-|-|TRBV30
TGTGCCCCCAACGGGGGAGCGCCCCCGGACGAGCAGTACTTC
CAPNGGAPPDEQYF
>15|TRBJ1-5|-|TRBD1|TRBV12-3/TRBV12-4
TGTGCCAGCACAACCCGACAGGGTGAGAGGCAGCCCCAGCATTTT
CASTTRQGERQPQHF
>13|TRBJ1-1|few|-|TRBV19
TGTGCCAGTAGGGACGGAGGAAACACTGAAGCTTTCTTT
CASRDGGNTEAFF
>12|TRBJ2-7|-|-|TRBV28
TGTGCCAGCAGTTCCCGCACCTACGAGCAGTACTTC
CASSSRTYEQYF
>17|TRBJ1-6|few|-|TRBV7-9
TGTGCCAGCAGCTTAGAGGGCTACAGCTCCTATAATTCACCCCTCCACTTT
CASSLEGYSSYNSPLHF
>15|TRBJ2-1|-|TRBD1|TRBV19
TGTGCCAGTAGTCGGGGACAGGTATCCTACAATGAGCAGTTCTTC
CASSRGQVSYNEQFF
>18|TRBJ2-4|-|TRBD1|TRBV6-1
TGTGCCAGCAGTCCCGGGACAGGGGGCGTAATAGCCAAAAACATTCAGTACTTC
CASSPGTGGVIAKNIQYF
>15|TRBJ2-3|-|TRBD2|TRBV20-1
TGCAGTGCTACCGTAAGCGGGAGAACGACAGATACGCAGTATTTT
CSATVSGRTTDTQYF
>18|TRBJ2-7|-|TRBD2|TRBV4-3
TGCGCCAGCAGCCAGATGGGACTAGCGGGACATACCTCCTACGAGCAGTACTTC
CASSQMGLAGHTSYEQYF
>18|TRBJ1-1|once|-|TRBV7-2
TGTGCCAGCAGCTTAGTGTCATGGCCGGGACACTCGAACACTGAAGCTTTCTTT
CASSLVSWPGHSNTEAFF
>14|TRBJ1-6|few|-|TRBV7-9
TGTGCCAGCAGCCGCCGTGGTTATAATTCACCCCTCCACTTT
CASSRRGYNSPLHF
>13|TRBJ1-2|-|-|TRBV28
TGTGCCAGCAGTTTACGGGCAGGGATGGGCTACACCTTC
CASSLRAGMGYTF
>15|TRBJ1-6|-|-|TRBV21-1
TGTGCCAGCAGCAATGGGGGGGGGCTTGGATCACCCCTCCACTTT
CASSNGGGLGSPLHF
>13|TRBJ1-4|-|-|TRBV6-2/TRBV6-3
TGTGCCAGCAGTTACGGCAGGGTGGAAAAACTGTTTTTT
CASSYGRVEKLFF
>13|TRBJ1-5|-|-|TRBV21-1
TGTGCCAGCTCAGATGGTTGGTATCAGCCCCAGCATTTT
CASSDGWYQPQHF
>17|TRBJ2-5|-|-|TRBV6-4
TGTGCCAGCAGTGACAGGTGGGTCGGGGGGCTAAAAGAGACCCAGTACTTC
CASSDRWVGGLKETQYF
>13|TRBJ1-5|few|-|TRBV6-1
TGTGCCAGCCGCAGGGTTGGCGATCAGCCCCAGCATTTT
CASRRVGDQPQHF
>14|TRBJ2-3|-|TRBD2|TRBV27
TGTGCCACCTCTAGCGGCTCTAGCACAGATACGCAGTATTTT
CATSSGSSTDTQYF
>15|TRBJ2-1|-|-|TRBV6-2/TRBV6-3
TGTGCCAGCAGGTTCCCGGGAAGGGCATACAATGAGCAGTTCTTC
CASRFPGRAYNEQFF
>12|TRBJ2-1|-|TRBD1|TRBV20-1
TGCAGTGCTAGGACAGGGGCCAATGAGCAGTTCTTC
CSARTGANEQFF
>13|TRBJ2-1|-|-|TRBV10-3
TGTGCCATCTCACAGAGCTCCTACAATGAGCAGTTCTTC
CAISQSSYNEQFF
>12|TRBJ1-2|-|TRBD1|TRBV7-2
TGTGCCAGCAGCCCAATGGGACAGAGCTACACCTTC
CASSPMGQSYTF
>17|TRBJ1-5|-|TRBD1|TRBV4-3
TGCGCCAGCAGCCAAGATCCGATCGGGACAGGGGGTCAGCCCCAGCATTTT
CASSQDPIGTGGQPQHF
>14|TRBJ2-7|-|TRBD1|TRBV5-1
TGCGCCAGCAGCACCGGGACAGCCTCCTACGAGCAGTACTTC
CASSTGTASYEQYF
>16|TRBJ1-1|-|TRBD1|TRBV5-6
TGTGCCAGCAGCTTGCCCCGGACAGGAATGAACACTGAAGCTTTCTTT
CASSLPRTGMNTEAFF
>13|TRBJ2-7|-|-|TRBV28
TGTGCCAGCAGTGAAGACACCCTCTGGGAGCAGTACTTC
CASSEDTLWEQYF
>13|TRBJ1-5|few|-|TRBV30
TGTGCCTGGAGCGCTCGTAGCAATCAGCCCCAGCATTTT
CAWSARSNQPQHF
>16|TRBJ1-3|few|-|TRBV6-1
TGTGCCACCACACTTGAGGGATCGAGCTCTGGAAACACCATATATTTT
CATTLEGSSSGNTIYF
>15|TRBJ2-1|-|-|TRBV6-5
TGTGCCAGCAGTTACTCCGGGAAGCTAAACGATGAGCAGTTCTTC
CASSYSGKLNDEQFF
>15|TRBJ1-1|-|-|TRBV11-2
TGTGCCAGCAGCTTAGATCCAGGGGCAGGCACTGAAGCTTTCTTT
CASSLDPGAGTEAFF
>15|TRBJ2-3|-|TRBD2|TRBV6-1
TGTGCCAGCAGCCTAGCGGGAGGGAACACAGATACGCAGTATTTT
CASSLAGGNTDTQYF
>17|TRBJ2-6|-|-|TRBV7-8
TGTGCCAGCAGCCCCCATAGGGTAACCTCTGGGGCCAACGTCCTGACTTTC
CASSPHRVTSGANVLTF
>13|TRBJ2-5|-|-|TRBV20-1
TGCAGTGCTGGGGACCGCCTTCGGGAGACCCAGTACTTC
CSAGDRLRETQYF
>15|TRBJ2-4|few|-|TRBV5-3
TGTGCCAGCAGTGAAGTTAAGACATTCCTAAACATTCAGTACTTC
CASSEVKTFLNIQYF
>17|TRBJ2-7|-|TRBD2|TRBV6-5
TGTGCCAGCAGTTCTCTAGCGGGAGGACTACCCTCCTACGAGCAGTACTTC
CASSSLAGGLPSYEQYF
>14|TRBJ1-2|-|TRBD1|TRBV19
TGTGCCAGTAGTCAACAGGGGGCGCGGGATGGCTACACCTTC
CASSQQGARDGYTF
>15|TRBJ1-2|-|-|TRBV5-4
TGTGCCAGCACCCCTGGGAACCCCAGGGCCAATGGCTACACCTTC
CASTPGNPRANGYTF
>13|TRBJ2-5|-|-|TRBV4-2
TGTGCCAGCAGCCAAGATAGGGTGGAGACCCAGTACTTC
CASSQDRVETQYF
>12|TRBJ1-2|-|-|TRBV28
TGTGCCAGCAGTACCCCCGGGGATGGCTACACCTTC
CASSTPGDGYTF
>11|TRBJ2-7|-|-|TRBV6-2/TRBV6-3
TGTGCCAGCAGTCGAACCTACGAGCAGTACTTC
CASSRTYEQYF
>15|TRBJ2-3|-|-|TRBV7-8
TGTGCCAGCAGCTTAGCTCCCCAGGACACAGATACGCAGTATTTT
CASSLAPQDTDTQYF
>16|TRBJ1-2|-|-|TRBV15
TGTGCCACCAGCAGACCCACCCTGGACACGAACTATGGCTACACCTTC
CATSRPTLDTNYGYTF